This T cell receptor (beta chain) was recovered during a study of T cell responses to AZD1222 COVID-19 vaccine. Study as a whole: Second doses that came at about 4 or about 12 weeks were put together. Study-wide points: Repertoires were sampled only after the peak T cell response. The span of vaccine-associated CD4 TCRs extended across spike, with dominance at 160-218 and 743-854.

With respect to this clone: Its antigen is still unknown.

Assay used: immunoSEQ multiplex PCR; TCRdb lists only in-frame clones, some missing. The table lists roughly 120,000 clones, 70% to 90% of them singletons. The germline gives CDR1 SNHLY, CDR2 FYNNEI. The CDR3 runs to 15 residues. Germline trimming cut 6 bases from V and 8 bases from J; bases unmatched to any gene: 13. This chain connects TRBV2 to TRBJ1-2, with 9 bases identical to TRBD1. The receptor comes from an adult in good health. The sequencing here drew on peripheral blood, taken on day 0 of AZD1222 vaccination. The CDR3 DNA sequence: TGTGCCAGCAGACCGGGACAGGGATCGAGCGGGGGCTACACCTTC. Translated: CASRPGQGSSGGYTF.